A selection of T cell receptor beta chains follows, all from one sample in a study of T-cell memory formation after mild COVID-19. MiXCR was run by TCRdb on the 5' RACE reads, yielding one entry per CDR3 protein. This table holds roughly 450,000 distinct CDR3 sequences, around a sixth found once. Sequenced sample: PBMCs or a T cell subset sorted from them (not recorded which). All receptors derive from an adult woman who had mild COVID-19 (a few samples of this study predate the infection). Cell type and time point are not known. The CDR3 runs from the conserved cysteine through the conserved F or W. A D gene is named only where the DNA matches it firmly. A clone size is listed for some rows: how often the clone was seen (once, few, many), or a class if it is expanded.

TRBV21-1	TRBJ2-1	NA	NA	CARRDRSLAGGNNEQFF	TGTGCCAGGAGGGACAGGTCACTAGCGGGAGGAAACAATGAGCAGTTCTTC
TRBV27	TRBJ1-1	TRBD1	NA	CASSLLTGLNTEAFF	TGTGCCAGCAGTTTATTGACAGGGTTGAACACTGAAGCTTTCTTT
TRBV7-2	TRBJ1-2	NA	few	CASSLDVSSNYGYTF	TGTGCCAGCAGCTTAGATGTGAGTTCTAACTATGGCTACACCTTC
TRBV23-1	TRBJ1-5	NA	NA	CASSQSQGVNQPQHF	TGCGCCAGCAGTCAATCGCAAGGGGTGAATCAGCCCCAGCATTTT
TRBV3-1	TRBJ2-2	TRBD2	few	CASSQGTSGRLGTGELFF	TGTGCCAGCAGCCAAGGGACTAGCGGGAGGTTGGGCACCGGGGAGCTGTTTTTT
TRBV6-2/TRBV6-3	TRBJ2-7	TRBD2	many	CASSLAGAYEQYF	TGTGCCAGCAGTCTGGCGGGAGCCTACGAGCAGTACTTC
TRBV14	TRBJ2-5	NA	few	CASSQVSRIAQYF	TGTGCCAGCAGCCAAGTCTCTCGGATTGCCCAGTACTTC
TRBV9	TRBJ2-1	NA	few	CASSMGPINEQFF	TGTGCCAGCAGCATGGGACCCATCAATGAGCAGTTCTTC
TRBV4-3	TRBJ2-4	TRBD1	NA	CASSQETGGGKNIQYF	TGCGCCAGCAGCCAGGAGACAGGGGGCGGCAAAAACATTCAGTACTTC
TRBV29-1	TRBJ2-1	NA	many	CSVQPMNEQFF	TGCAGCGTCCAGCCTATGAATGAGCAGTTCTTC
TRBV4-1	TRBJ1-1	NA	few	CASSPLGRGGMNTEAFF	TGCGCCAGCAGCCCTTTAGGTCGTGGGGGAATGAACACTGAAGCTTTCTTT
TRBV12-3/TRBV12-4	TRBJ2-3	TRBD2	few	CASKAGRSTDTQYF	TGTGCCAGTAAAGCGGGACGGAGCACAGATACGCAGTATTTT
TRBV7-2	TRBJ1-5	TRBD1	once	CASSRTGNQTQHF	TGTGCCAGCAGCCGGACAGGGAATCAGACCCAGCATTTT
TRBV9	TRBJ1-1	NA	few	CASSVGMRAGEAFF	TGTGCCAGCAGCGTAGGAATGAGGGCGGGGGAAGCTTTCTTT
TRBV4-2	TRBJ1-5	NA	few	CASSQDGRFLSNQPQHF	TGTGCCAGCAGCCAAGATGGACGATTCCTTAGCAATCAGCCCCAGCATTTT
TRBV6-5	TRBJ2-3	NA	few	CASSGSETARTQYF	TGTGCCAGCAGTGGGTCGGAGACCGCGCGTACGCAGTATTTT
TRBV5-1	TRBJ1-1	TRBD1	NA	CASSFRTGLEAFF	TGCGCCAGCAGCTTCCGGACAGGCCTTGAAGCTTTCTTT
TRBV4-3	TRBJ2-7	TRBD1	NA	CASSRERGPYEQYF	TGCGCCAGCAGCCGAGAGAGGGGGCCCTACGAGCAGTACTTC
TRBV9	TRBJ2-1	TRBD2	few	CASSPVGGRYGNEQFF	TGTGCCAGCAGCCCCGTGGGCGGGAGGTATGGAAATGAGCAGTTCTTC
TRBV5-4	TRBJ2-5	NA	NA	CASSLVAQETQYF	TGTGCCAGCAGCTTGGTAGCCCAAGAGACCCAGTACTTC
TRBV5-1	TRBJ1-1	NA	NA	CASSFTGYDEAFF	TGCGCCAGCAGCTTTACAGGCTATGATGAAGCTTTCTTT
TRBV9	TRBJ2-7	NA	NA	CASSAPGYYEQYF	TGTGCCAGCAGTGCCCCCGGGTACTACGAGCAGTACTTC
TRBV4-2	TRBJ2-3	TRBD2	NA	CASSQGKRESDTQYF	TGTGCCAGCAGCCAAGGAAAGCGGGAGTCGGATACGCAGTATTTT
TRBV4-1	TRBJ1-1	NA	NA	CASSQLQGNTEAFF	TGCGCCAGCAGCCAATTGCAGGGAAACACTGAAGCTTTCTTT
TRBV4-2	TRBJ2-3	TRBD2	few	CASSPRTSGRDTQYF	TGTGCCAGCAGCCCAAGGACTAGCGGGAGAGATACGCAGTATTTT
TRBV6-5	TRBJ2-1	NA	few	CAAGDSGPQFF	TGTGCCGCCGGGGACAGCGGGCCGCAGTTCTTC
TRBV9	TRBJ2-7	TRBD2	NA	CASSGMGGSGSRHEQYF	TGTGCCAGCAGCGGTATGGGCGGTAGCGGGAGTCGACACGAGCAGTACTTC
TRBV20-1	TRBJ2-2	NA	many	CSASLGGTGELFF	TGCAGTGCTAGTTTGGGGGGCACCGGGGAGCTGTTTTTT
TRBV4-1	TRBJ1-3	TRBD1	few	CASSQEHRGGNTIYF	TGCGCCAGCAGCCAAGAACACAGGGGTGGAAACACCATATATTTT
TRBV4-3	TRBJ2-5	TRBD1	few	CASSPMPWTGYQETQYF	TGCGCCAGCAGCCCCATGCCCTGGACAGGTTACCAAGAGACCCAGTACTTC
TRBV3-1	TRBJ1-1	NA	few	CASSQVAGITEAFF	TGTGCCAGCAGCCAAGTGGCTGGGATCACTGAAGCTTTCTTT
TRBV29-1	TRBJ2-1	NA	NA	CSVEPGDANEQFF	TGCAGCGTTGAACCGGGAGACGCCAATGAGCAGTTCTTC
TRBV4-3	TRBJ2-2	TRBD1	NA	CASSQIRGLSGELFF	TGCGCCAGCAGCCAAATCAGGGGGCTGTCCGGGGAGCTGTTTTTT
TRBV3-1	TRBJ2-1	NA	many	CASSQDVGHLWDEQFF	TGTGCCAGCAGCCAAGATGTCGGACACCTCTGGGATGAGCAGTTCTTC
TRBV27	TRBJ1-1	NA	few	CASSNTYRAEDTEAFF	TGTGCCAGCAGCAATACGTACAGGGCCGAGGACACTGAAGCTTTCTTT
TRBV6-1	TRBJ2-2	TRBD2	few	CASSESAGGYTGELFF	TGTGCCAGCAGTGAATCTGCGGGGGGTTACACCGGGGAGCTGTTTTTT
TRBV12-3/TRBV12-4	TRBJ2-3	TRBD2	few	CASAVSSGGTDTQYF	TGTGCCAGCGCAGTTTCTAGCGGGGGCACAGATACGCAGTATTTT
TRBV2	TRBJ2-5	TRBD1	few	CASSEAAGTAKETQYF	TGTGCCAGCAGTGAAGCGGCCGGGACAGCTAAAGAGACCCAGTACTTC
TRBV2	TRBJ2-2	TRBD2	NA	CASSTLAGQNTGELFF	TGTGCCAGCAGTACACTAGCGGGGCAGAACACCGGGGAGCTGTTTTTT
TRBV24-1	TRBJ2-5	TRBD1	NA	CATSDTNDRARETQYF	TGTGCCACCAGTGACACGAACGACAGGGCCAGGGAGACCCAGTACTTC
TRBV12-5	TRBJ2-1	NA	few	CASGLVQGLGAGVSEQFF	TGTGCTAGTGGTTTGGTACAGGGTTTGGGGGCAGGGGTGAGTGAGCAGTTCTTC
TRBV7-6	TRBJ1-1	NA	NA	CASSPRGTGNTEAFF	TGTGCCAGCAGCCCGCGAGGCACAGGGAACACTGAAGCTTTCTTT
TRBV11-2	TRBJ1-2	NA	NA	CASTSRQVAYGYTF	TGTGCCAGCACCTCGCGGCAGGTGGCCTATGGCTACACCTTC
TRBV5-1	TRBJ1-2	NA	NA	CASSLAGRPNYGYTF	TGCGCCAGCAGCTTGGCCGGGCGTCCTAACTATGGCTACACCTTC
TRBV11-3	TRBJ2-5	TRBD2	once	CASSPSAGGRETQYF	TGTGCCAGCAGCCCGTCGGCGGGGGGCCGGGAGACCCAGTACTTC
TRBV9	TRBJ2-1	NA	few	CASSVTSLDGQEQFF	TGTGCCAGCAGCGTCACTTCCCTGGACGGACAAGAGCAGTTCTTC
TRBV5-6	TRBJ2-1	TRBD2	NA	CASSLAPSGGLLDEQFF	TGTGCCAGCAGCTTGGCCCCCAGCGGGGGGCTTTTGGATGAGCAGTTCTTC
TRBV20-1	TRBJ2-5	TRBD2	NA	CSAAGGGETQYF	TGCAGTGCAGCTGGGGGAGGGGAGACCCAGTACTTC
TRBV7-2	TRBJ1-2	TRBD1	NA	CASSFDRQGTYSGYTF	TGTGCCAGCAGCTTCGACCGACAGGGAACGTACAGTGGCTACACCTTC
TRBV5-4	TRBJ2-5	NA	NA	CASSLTVSETQYF	TGTGCCAGCAGCTTGACAGTGAGCGAGACCCAGTACTTC
TRBV9	TRBJ1-1	TRBD1	NA	CASSVVTGTGSPEAFF	TGTGCCAGCAGCGTAGTCACCGGGACAGGGAGCCCTGAAGCTTTCTTT
TRBV7-2	TRBJ2-5	NA	many	CASGSVWTQYF	TGTGCCTCGGGTAGCGTGTGGACCCAGTACTTC
TRBV7-3	TRBJ2-1	TRBD2	few	CASSIGLAANEQFF	TGTGCCAGCAGCATTGGACTAGCGGCTAATGAGCAGTTCTTC
TRBV4-3	TRBJ2-3	NA	many	CASSQDRQASDTQYF	TGCGCCAGCAGCCAAGATCGTCAGGCCTCGGATACGCAGTATTTT
TRBV3-1	TRBJ1-4	NA	once	CASSHHLATNEKLFF	TGTGCCAGCAGCCACCACCTTGCAACTAATGAAAAACTGTTTTTT
TRBV5-8	TRBJ1-1	TRBD1	few	CASSFHQGGLNTEAFF	TGTGCCAGCAGCTTTCATCAGGGGGGCTTGAACACTGAAGCTTTCTTT
TRBV5-1	TRBJ2-1	TRBD2	NA	CASSYGLARTYNEQFF	TGCGCCAGCAGCTATGGACTAGCGCGCACATACAATGAGCAGTTCTTC